These 9 T cell receptor beta chains were all obtained from the same sample, sequenced in a study of T cell responses to AZD1222 COVID-19 vaccine (dated by TCRdb to 2020 to 2022). Library preparation was by the immunoSEQ multiplex PCR assay. TCRdb took this table from immuneACCESS and kept in-frame rearrangements with V and J called. Such tables lack part of the clones; where checked against another copy, unresolved V genes explain under half of the gap, and the rest is unexplained. This sample has roughly 150,000 clones in its table, and about 91% of those were observed once. The biggest ten clones account for roughly 3.5% of the sample. In the paper's terms, the time point label means: baseline before first vaccination. The treatment or condition label corresponds to: meningococcal conjugate vaccine given as trial control. The starting material was peripheral blood, obtained on day 0 of MenACWY control vaccination. These receptor sequences come from an adult in good health.

This rearrangement joins TRBV11-2 to TRBJ2-7, with 13 bases lining up with TRBD2. The CDR3 is made up of 16 amino acids. Per germline, CDR1 SGHAT and CDR2 FQNNGV. The trim removed 0 bases at V and 7 bases at J, leaving 6 bases unmatched. CDR3 in amino acids: CASSLDVPGLAGEQYF. Written as DNA, the CDR3 is TGTGCCAGCAGCTTAGACGTCCCGGGACTAGCGGGAGAGCAGTACTTC.

A few counts support this clone. The V call is TRBV7-9, the J call TRBJ1-4; D possibly corresponds to TRBD1 (6 bases). The CDR3 length is 14 residues. CDR1 is SEHNR, CDR2 FQNEAQ, per germline (reference sequence). The germline V and J ends were trimmed by 4 bases and 7 bases, with 13 bases remaining between them. CDR3 residues: CASSSRGRLEKLFF. The CDR3 bases are TGTGCCAGCAGCTCTAGGGGGAGGCTTGAAAAACTGTTTTTT. Variable domain in full (rest from reference TRBV7-9 and TRBJ1-4): DTGVSQNPRHKITKRGQNVTFRCDPISEHNRLYWYRQTLGQGPEFLTYFQNEAQLEKSRLLSDRFSAERPKGSFSTLEIQRTEQGDSAMYLCASSSRGRLEKLFFGSGTQLSVL.

The chain carries TRBV11-3 and TRBJ1-1; D gene unclear. Germline CDR1 SGHNT, CDR2 YENEEA. Between the trimmed V and J ends, which lost 4 bases and 10 bases, there was a span of 16 bases. The CDR3 length is 13 residues. CDR3: CASSSFGVRGAFF. DNA for the CDR3: TGTGCCAGCAGCTCCTTCGGGGTCCGGGGAGCTTTCTTT. Filled out from reference TRBV11-3 and TRBJ1-1, the complete variable domain reads EAGVVQSPRYKIIEKKQPVAFWCNPISGHNTLYWYLQNLGQGPELLIRYENEEAVDDSQLPKDRFSAERLKGVDSTLKIQPAELGDSAVYLCASSSFGVRGAFFGQGTRLTVV.

The CDR3: CASSYSESTEAFF. CDR3 sequence (DNA): TGTGCCAGCAGTTACTCGGAGAGCACTGAAGCTTTCTTT. The rearrangement joins TRBV6-5 to TRBJ1-1, with D unresolved. The V end lost 0 bases, the J end lost 4 bases, and 6 bases lay between the germline ends. Per the germline V gene, CDR1 is MNHEY and CDR2 is SVGAGI. The CDR3 is 13 amino acids.

The chain combines TRBV21-1 with TRBJ2-1; no DNA check was done on the table's D call, TRBD2. TRBV21-1 is described as a pseudogene. The CDR3 is 19 amino acids. The CDR3 bases are TGTGCCAGCAGCAAAGAAGGGATCGGACTAGCGGCCTCCTACAATGAGCAGTTCTTC. Its translation is CASSKEGIGLAASYNEQFF.

The chain joins TRBV20-1 to TRBJ2-7; D ambiguous. V shed 3 bases and J shed 1 base, with 7 bases lying between them. The CDR3 length is 12 residues. CDR1 and CDR2 (germline): DFQATT, SNEGSKA (reference sequence). The CDR3 reads CSASQGSYEQYF. CDR3 DNA: TGCAGTGCTAGTCAAGGGTCCTACGAGCAGTACTTC.

The V call is TRBV14, the J call TRBJ2-7; the D gene is possibly TRBD2 (5 bases). Germline lookup yields CDR1 SGHDN and CDR2 FVKESK. The ends were cut back, 4 bases at V and 3 bases at J, with 13 bases in the middle. The CDR3 covers 14 residues. CDR3 loop: CASSPLNDYYEQYF. In nucleotides, the CDR3 is TGTGCCAGCAGCCCGCTCAATGACTACTACGAGCAGTACTTC.

This chain links TRBV25-1 with TRBJ2-2, with D possibly being TRBD1 (6 bases). The CDR3 is 15 residues long. CDR1 and CDR2 (germline): MGHDK, SYGVNS. V was trimmed by 5 bases and J by 3 bases, leaving 13 bases between them. CDR3 region: CASSKTGKDTGELFF. In nucleotides, the CDR3 is TGTGCCAGCAGTAAAACAGGGAAGGACACCGGGGAGCTGTTTTTT.

This clone was observed once. V gene TRBV5-1 combines with J gene TRBJ2-7; D is possibly TRBD1 (6 bases). The CDR3 spans 14 residues. V was shortened by 0 bases and J by 3 bases, with 10 bases between the two germline ends. Germline V gives CDR1 SGHRS, CDR2 YFSETQ. The CDR3 DNA reads TGCGCCAGCAGCTTGGAGCCGGACAGCTACGAGCAGTACTTC. It encodes CASSLEPDSYEQYF.